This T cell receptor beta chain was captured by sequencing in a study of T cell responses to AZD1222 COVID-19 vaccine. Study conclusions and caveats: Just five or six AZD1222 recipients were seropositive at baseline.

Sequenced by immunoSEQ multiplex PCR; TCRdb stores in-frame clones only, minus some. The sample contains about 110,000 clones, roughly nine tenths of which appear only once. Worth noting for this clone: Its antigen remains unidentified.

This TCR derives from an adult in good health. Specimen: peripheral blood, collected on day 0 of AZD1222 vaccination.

CDR3 DNA: TGTGCCAGCAAACCCGGGACAGGTTATGGCTACACCTTC. Encoded protein: CASKPGTGYGYTF. V usage is TRBV6-5 and J usage is TRBJ1-2; 8 bases map to TRBD1. The CDR3 runs to 13 residues. The trim removed 7 bases at V and 5 bases at J, leaving 6 bases unmatched. CDR1 is MNHEY, CDR2 SVGAGI, per germline.